What follows are 19 T cell receptor beta chains derived from one specimen sequenced in a study of T cells after yellow fever vaccination. From the 5' RACE reads, TCRdb called clonotypes with MiXCR, one entry per CDR3 protein. The profile shows 250,000 to 400,000 distinct CDR3 sequences, roughly 4.3% of them singletons. The material was PBMCs, obtained 15 days after the yellow fever booster vaccination. The source is a man aged 18 to 29 who received the YFV17D yellow fever vaccine.

This clonotype appeared a few times. V usage is TRBV4-1 and J usage is TRBJ2-3; tentatively, D is TRBD2 (6 bases). The germline CDR1 and CDR2 sequences are MGHRA and YSYEKL. Trimming removed 11 bases at V and 1 base at J, with 13 bases between. The CDR3 is 13 amino acids. In nucleotides, the CDR3 is TGCGCCTCCAACCGCGGGGGCACAGATACGCAGTATTTT. Its translation is CASNRGGTDTQYF.

The V call is TRBV18, the J call TRBJ2-2; possibly TRBD2 for D (5 bases). Per germline, CDR1 KGHSH and CDR2 LQKENI. The V end was cut by 5 bases, the J end by 3 bases, with 13 bases between. CDR3 size: 15 residues. CDR3 sequence: CASSSQEVDTGELFF. DNA for the CDR3: TGTGCCAGCTCATCGCAGGAGGTCGACACCGGGGAGCTGTTTTTT.

The J gene is TRBJ1-3, the V gene TRBV2; D might be TRBD1 (6 bases). The CDR3 contains 14 residues. Germline V gene lookup returns CDR1 SNHLY and CDR2 FYNNEI. Trimming took 5 bases from V and 1 from J, leaving 9 bases between them. The CDR3 DNA is TGTGCCAGCAGTAACAGGGTGTCTGGAAACACCATATATTTT. Its translation is CASSNRVSGNTIYF.

The chain carries TRBV7-9 and TRBJ2-1; weak D call: TRBD1 (5 bases). Between the trimmed V and J ends, which lost 2 bases and 6 bases, there was a span of 11 bases. The CDR3 loop spans 14 amino acids. Germline V gene data show CDR1 as SEHNR and CDR2 as FQNEAQ (reference sequence). In DNA, the CDR3 is TGTGCCAGCAGCTTAACAGGTGGCTTCAATGAGCAGTTCTTC. Translated: CASSLTGGFNEQFF.

This clonotype was recorded at least ten times. The V and J genes are TRBV20-1 and TRBJ2-4; 13 bases map to TRBD2. Unmatched junction bases numbered 3, after V lost 3 bases and J lost 1 base. This CDR3 has 16 residues. Germline V gene data show CDR1 as DFQATT and CDR2 as SNEGSKA (reference sequence). CDR3 sequence reads: CSASVGLAGAKNIQYF. CDR3 in DNA: TGCAGTGCTAGTGTGGGACTAGCGGGGGCCAAAAACATTCAGTACTTC.

The chain couples TRBV12-3 or TRBV12-4 to TRBJ2-3; the D call may be TRBD1 or TRBD2 (6 bases each). This CDR3 comprises 15 residues. V was cut by 10 bases and J by 5 bases, with 22 bases left in between. The CDR3 DNA sequence: TGTGCCACCCAGGAACGGGGGCAGCCTGTAGATACGCAGTATTTT. It yields the protein CATQERGQPVDTQYF.

The rearrangement uses TRBV7-2 and TRBJ2-3; D may be TRBD1 or TRBD2 (5 bases each). The CDR3 runs to 14 residues. CDR1 and CDR2 (germline): SGHTA, FQGNSA. V dropped 5 bases and J dropped 4 bases, with 13 bases sitting between them. CDR3 residues: CASSPNGAPDTQYF. CDR3 bases: TGTGCCAGCAGCCCCAACGGGGCGCCAGATACGCAGTATTTT.

The chain links TRBV5-5 to TRBJ2-7; TRBD1 matches 8 bases. The J segment lost 0 bases and the V segment lost 2 bases, leaving 4 bases of the junction unmatched. The CDR3 loop spans 15 amino acids. Germline values: CDR1 SGHKS, CDR2 YYEKEE (reference sequence). The CDR3 nucleotides read TGTGCCAGCAGCTTTGGGACAGGCTTCTCCTACGAGCAGTACGTC. It is translated as CASSFGTGFSYEQYV.

The gene calls are TRBV4-1 and TRBJ2-3; 11 bases are shared with TRBD2. V gave up 4 bases and J gave up 1 base; unmatched junction bases: 7. The CDR3 consists of 17 residues. Germline CDR1 MGHRA, CDR2 YSYEKL. CDR3 in amino acids: CASSPHSTSGGTDTQYF. The CDR3 DNA sequence: TGCGCCAGCAGCCCCCACTCGACTAGCGGGGGCACAGATACGCAGTATTTT.

J is TRBJ2-2 and V is TRBV7-3; 9 bases agree with TRBD2. Germline V gene lookup returns CDR1 SGHTA and CDR2 FQGTGA. Germline trimming cut 5 bases from V and 2 bases from J; bases unmatched to any gene: 9. The CDR3 is made up of 17 amino acids. DNA of the CDR3: TGTGCCAGCAGCCCAGGGGGTAGCGGGGGTAACACCGGGGAGCTGTTTTTT. Its translation is CASSPGGSGGNTGELFF.

This clonotype has at least ten counts. The chain employs TRBV4-3 and TRBJ2-3; 9 positions agree with TRBD2. Germline V gene lookup returns CDR1 LGHNA and CDR2 YSLEER. This CDR3 comprises 18 residues. Losses at the gene ends were 1 base for V and 4 bases for J; bases not matched to a gene: 12. The CDR3 bases are TGCGCCAGCAGCCAAGTGGGGCTCCGCGGGGGGGCGCCAGATACGCAGTATTTT. Protein: CASSQVGLRGGAPDTQYF.

This clonotype was observed a handful of times. This rearrangement joins TRBV6-1 to TRBJ1-5; D gene unclear. V shed 1 base and J shed 7 bases, with 5 bases lying between them. The CDR3 is 12 residues long. CDR1 and CDR2 (germline): MNHNS, SASEGT. The DNA of the CDR3 is TGTGCCAGCAGTGAAGTAGGCCAGCCCCAGCATTTT. This encodes CASSEVGQPQHF.

This clonotype appeared many times. This rearrangement joins TRBV7-2 to TRBJ1-6; 7 bases match TRBD1. Germline lookup yields CDR1 SGHTA and CDR2 FQGNSA. V lost 8 bases, J lost 2 bases, and 3 bases stayed unmatched. The CDR3 totals 14 residues. CDR3 bases: TGTGCCAGCGCCGGACAGGCCTATAATTCACCCCTCCACTTT. Its protein product is CASAGQAYNSPLHF.

This clonotype was observed a handful of times. J is TRBJ2-7 and V is TRBV5-5, with TRBD2 matching 7 bases. CDR1 is SGHKS and CDR2 is YYEKEE in the germline V gene (reference sequence). This CDR3 is 14 amino acids long. V was clipped by 0 bases and J by 6 bases; unmatched bases: 6. The CDR3 spells CASSLAVREGEQYV. CDR3 DNA: TGTGCCAGCAGCTTGGCCGTCAGGGAGGGCGAGCAGTACGTC.

This clonotype was seen at least ten times. The CDR3 DNA follows: TGTGCCAGCAGCATATTGGACAGGGCAGCCTACGAGCAGTACTTC. Translated, it gives CASSILDRAAYEQYF. This sequence joins TRBV5-5 and TRBJ2-7; 8 bases align to TRBD1. The germline V gene encodes CDR1 SGHKS and CDR2 YYEKEE (reference sequence). Trimming removed 4 bases from V and 2 bases from J; junction bases left unmatched: 8. The CDR3 runs to 15 residues.

This clonotype was seen ten or more times. This rearrangement joins TRBV5-1 to TRBJ2-2; 7 nucleotides align to TRBD1. The CDR3 sequence is 14 residues long. V was clipped by 4 bases and J by 6 bases; unmatched bases: 6. Germline loops: CDR1 SGHRS, CDR2 YFSETQ. CDR3: CASSPYTGAGELFF. The CDR3 DNA reads as TGCGCCAGCAGCCCGTACACAGGGGCCGGGGAGCTGTTTTTT.

This clonotype was recorded a few times. This chain joins TRBV6-6 and TRBJ1-6, with TRBD1 as a possible D gene (5 bases). CDR1 is MNHNY, CDR2 SVGAGI, per germline (reference sequence). The CDR3 loop spans 14 amino acids. V was shortened by 10 bases and J by 7 bases, with 17 bases between the two germline ends. CDR3 region: CAIRPGTQNSPLHF. CDR3 bases: TGTGCCATCCGGCCCGGGACGCAGAATTCACCCCTCCACTTT.

In this sample, this clonotype turned up many times. V gene TRBV12-3 or TRBV12-4 combines with J gene TRBJ2-3; TRBD2 aligns across 8 bases. V shed 4 bases and J 6 bases; nucleotides not matched to a gene: 9. The CDR3 extends over 15 amino acids. In DNA, the CDR3 is TGTGCCAGCAGTTCCCAGCGGGGGAGGTTGGATACGCAGTATTTT. Amino acid sequence: CASSSQRGRLDTQYF.

This clonotype was detected a few times. This chain uses TRBV7-3 with TRBJ2-7, with D maybe TRBD1 (6 bases). The V and J ends lost 0 bases and 5 bases respectively, with 8 bases between them. This CDR3 comprises 13 residues. Germline CDR1 and CDR2: SGHTA and FQGTGA. The CDR3 coding sequence is TGTGCCAGCAGCTTAACCCCAGGGGACGAGCAGTACTTC. Its protein product is CASSLTPGDEQYF. The entire variable domain, with the rest obtained from reference TRBV7-3 and TRBJ2-7, is as follows: GAGVSQTPSNKVTEKGKYVELRCDPISGHTALYWYRQSLGQGPEFLIYFQGTGAADDSGLPNDRFFAVRPEGSVSTLKIQRTERGDSAVYLCASSLTPGDEQYFGPGTRLTVT.